These 14 T cell receptor beta chains share one sample of origin, sequenced in a study of T-cell memory formation after mild COVID-19. TCRdb reprocessed the 5' RACE reads with MiXCR, giving one entry per CDR3 protein. In the table there are about 210,000 distinct CDR3 sequences, around 30% of which are singletons. The sequenced material came from PBMCs or a T cell subset sorted from them (not recorded which). These TCRs come from an adult woman who had mild COVID-19 (a few samples of this study predate the infection). Cell type and time point are not known.

The rearrangement uses TRBV3-1 and TRBJ2-7; D perhaps matches TRBD2 (6 bases). This CDR3 spans 14 amino acids. The ends were cut back, 7 bases at V and 0 bases at J, with 13 bases in the middle. Looked up from germline, CDR1 is LGHDT and CDR2 is YNNKEL (reference sequence). CDR3 coding DNA: TGTGCCAGCAAATCGTGGAGGGACTCCTACGAGCAGTACTTC. Encoded protein: CASKSWRDSYEQYF.

The chain has TRBV20-1 and TRBJ1-2, with D hard to call. The ends were cut back, 5 bases at V and 5 bases at J, with 12 bases in the middle. CDR1 and CDR2 from the germline V gene are DFQATT and SNEGSKA (reference sequence). The length of the CDR3 is 12 residues. The CDR3 coding sequence is TGCAGTGCTCCCTCCGGGAGGTATGGCTACACCTTC. Translated, it gives CSAPSGRYGYTF.

This clonotype has ten or more counts. The chain recombines TRBV4-3 with TRBJ2-1; D is ambiguous. The CDR3 contains 12 residues. V gave up 1 base and J gave up 10 bases, with 8 bases separating them. Germline lookup yields CDR1 LGHNA and CDR2 YSLEER. The CDR3 is CASSQVTTEQFF. In DNA, the CDR3 is TGCGCCAGCAGCCAAGTAACGACAGAGCAGTTCTTC.

The genes are TRBV20-1 and TRBJ2-3; 7 nucleotides align to TRBD1. Germline loops: CDR1 DFQATT, CDR2 SNEGSKA (reference sequence). The CDR3 loop spans 14 amino acids. V was pared by 3 bases and J by 3 bases, with 6 bases of the junction left unmatched. In nucleotides, the CDR3 is TGCAGTGCTAGGGGGACAGAAGGGACAGATACGCAGTATTTT. Translating gives CSARGTEGTDTQYF.

The sample holds a few counts of this clonotype. This chain joins TRBV5-1 and TRBJ2-1, with D perhaps TRBD2 (5 bases). This CDR3 is 17 amino acids long. Trimming took off 6 bases at V and 13 bases at J, with 32 bases between the two ends. Germline V gene data show CDR1 as SGHRS and CDR2 as YFSETQ. CDR3: CASTLSIGLNEWSDQFF. DNA of the CDR3: TGCGCCAGCACCTTATCTATTGGACTTAATGAGTGGAGTGACCAGTTCTTC. The full variable domain, in which reference TRBV5-1 and TRBJ2-1 provide the parts outside the CDR3, is KAGVTQTPRYLIKTRGQQVTLSCSPISGHRSVSWYQQTPGQGLQFLFEYFSETQRNKGNFPGRFSGRQFSNSRSEMNVSTLELGDSALYLCASTLSIGLNEWSDQFFGPGTRLTVL.

The J gene is TRBJ2-7, the V gene TRBV12-3 or TRBV12-4, with a tentative D call TRBD2 (6 bases). With 4 bases removed from V and 1 base from J, the gap between germline ends came to 11 bases. This CDR3 region has 14 residues. The CDR3 sequence: CASSSWDSSYEQYF. Here the CDR3 DNA reads TGTGCCAGCAGTTCTTGGGACTCTTCCTACGAGCAGTACTTC.

The V gene is TRBV24-1, the J gene TRBJ2-1; D call uncertain. Trimming removed 9 bases from V and 4 bases from J, with 12 bases in between. Germline CDR1 reads KGHDR; CDR2 reads SFDVKD. There are 13 residues in the CDR3. The CDR3 DNA follows: TGTGCCACCTCGGTTCGGAATTACAATGAGCAGTTCTTC. The encoded protein is CATSVRNYNEQFF.

This clonotype was counted only a few times. J is TRBJ2-1 and V is TRBV3-1, with D tentatively TRBD1 (6 bases). The germline V gene has CDR1 LGHDT and CDR2 YNNKEL (reference sequence). V lost 2 bases and J lost 7, with 18 bases in between. The CDR3 totals 16 residues. The CDR3 DNA reads TGTGCCAGCAGCCAAAACCCCGGGACACTTGTGAATGAGCAGTTCTTC. Residues: CASSQNPGTLVNEQFF.

This clonotype was observed a handful of times. The chain recombines TRBV3-1 with TRBJ2-3; 8 positions match TRBD2. Germline V gives CDR1 LGHDT, CDR2 YNNKEL (reference sequence). The CDR3 spans 15 residues. J gave up 10 bases and V 1 base, and 10 bases lay outside the gene matches. CDR3 sequence (DNA): TGTGCCAGCAGCCAAGCCCGGACGAGCGGGAGTGCGCAGTATTTT. Protein sequence: CASSQARTSGSAQYF.

The chain recombines TRBV18 with TRBJ1-6, with 9 bases identical to TRBD1. Germline V gene lookup returns CDR1 KGHSH and CDR2 LQKENI. The CDR3 loop spans 14 amino acids. V shed 5 bases and J 9 bases; nucleotides not matched to a gene: 5. CDR3: CASSEDRGGSPLHF. CDR3 nucleotide sequence: TGTGCCAGCTCAGAGGACAGGGGAGGTTCACCCCTCCACTTT.

The chain combines TRBV6-1 with TRBJ1-5; D is ambiguous. Germline V gene lookup returns CDR1 MNHNS and CDR2 SASEGT. This CDR3 has 14 amino acids. Trimming shortened V by 2 bases and J by 0 bases, and 5 bases separated the two germline ends. DNA for the CDR3: TGTGCCAGCAGTGAATTAGATAGCAATCAGCCCCAGCATTTT. It encodes CASSELDSNQPQHF.

This clonotype was seen once. CDR3 loop: CASSPAGTGNTEAFF. The CDR3 bases are TGTGCCAGCAGTCCCGCCGGGACAGGGAACACTGAAGCTTTCTTT. The chain uses TRBV12-3 or TRBV12-4 and TRBJ1-1; 8 bases fit TRBD1. V lost 5 bases and J lost 1; bases outside the gene matches: 6. This CDR3 has 15 amino acids.

The V call is TRBV7-3, the J call TRBJ2-7; 14 nucleotides match TRBD2. Germline trimming cut 5 bases from V and 0 bases from J; bases unmatched to any gene: 6. The CDR3 length is 17 residues. CDR1 is SGHTA and CDR2 is FQGTGA in the germline V gene. Here the CDR3 reads CASSPGTSGSRSYEQYF. CDR3 bases: TGTGCCAGCAGCCCCGGGACTAGCGGGAGTCGCTCCTACGAGCAGTACTTC.

The chain has TRBV4-1 and TRBJ2-7, with D maybe TRBD1 (6 bases). Germline V lookup: CDR1 MGHRA, CDR2 YSYEKL. The CDR3 consists of 15 residues. V was pared by 1 base and J by 9 bases, with 19 bases between. The CDR3 region has the DNA TGCGCCAGCAGCCAAGCAAAAGCGGACAGAACTGTGCAGTACTTC. As protein: CASSQAKADRTVQYF.